The source of this TCR beta chain is a study of long-term antiretroviral therapy in people with HIV. At the survey level, the v3.0 immunoSEQ assay was run. The assay was immunoSEQ multiplex PCR, and TCRdb's table has in-frame clones only and misses some. This sample yields tens of thousands of clones, of which about nine tenths are seen a single time; approximately 9% belongs to the top ten. Germline V gives CDR1 SNHLY, CDR2 FYNNEI. Trimming removed 6 bases at V and 5 bases at J, with 13 bases between. The CDR3 has 14 amino acids. This sequence joins TRBV2 and TRBJ2-2; D gene uncertain. The receptor's source is a man aged 18 to 30 with HIV. The material sequenced was unsorted PBMCs, taken 0.2 years before starting antiretroviral therapy. CDR3 nucleotide sequence: TGTGCCAGCAGGCCCGTCGACATGACCGGGGAGCTGTTTTTT. Protein product: CASRPVDMTGELFF.